This entry is about one TCR beta chain. The sample belongs to a study of shared clonotypes between healthy human individuals. In the sorted-subset replicate PCRs, 200 ng DNA, 29,000 or so T cell genomes, was used. TCRdb keeps only in-frame clones here, not all; method: immunoSEQ multiplex PCR. This sample has a few million clones, with about 90% found just once. There are 15 residues in the CDR3. CDR1 and CDR2 (germline): LNHDA, SQIVND (reference sequence). The ends were cut back, 7 bases at V and 1 base at J, with 14 bases in the middle. The J gene is TRBJ1-5, the V gene TRBV19; D possibly corresponds to TRBD1 (5 bases). The receptor's source is a man aged 18 to 35 in good health. Some clones in this sample may be carry-over from other donors' samples. The material sequenced was naive CD4+ T cells from PBMCs. The subset was: CD45RA+ positively selected. The CDR3 sequence is CASTPGSGSNQPQHF. CDR3 in DNA: TGTGCCAGTACCCCAGGTTCAGGGAGCAATCAGCCCCAGCATTTT. Using reference TRBV19 and TRBJ1-5 for the parts outside the CDR3, the full variable domain is DGGITQSPKYLFRKEGQNVTLSCEQNLNHDAMYWYRQDPGQGLRLIYYSQIVNDFQKGDIAEGYSVSREKKESFPLTVTSAQKNPTAFYLCASTPGSGSNQPQHFGDGTRLSIL.